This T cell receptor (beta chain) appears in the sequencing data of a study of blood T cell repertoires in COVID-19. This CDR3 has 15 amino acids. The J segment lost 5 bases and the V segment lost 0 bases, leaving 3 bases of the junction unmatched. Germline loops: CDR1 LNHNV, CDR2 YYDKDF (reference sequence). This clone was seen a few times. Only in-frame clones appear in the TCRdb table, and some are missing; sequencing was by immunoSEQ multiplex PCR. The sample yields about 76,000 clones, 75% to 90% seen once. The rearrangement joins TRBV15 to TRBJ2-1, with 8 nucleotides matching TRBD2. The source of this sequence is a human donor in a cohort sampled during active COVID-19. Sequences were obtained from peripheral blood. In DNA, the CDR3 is TGTGCCACCAGCAGAGATCAAGCGGGAGACAATGAGCAGTTCTTC. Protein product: CATSRDQAGDNEQFF.